In this sample, the clone carrying this T cell receptor (beta chain) turned up a few times. The sample originates from a study of CD8 T cells in ankylosing spondylitis. Germline V gives CDR1 MNHEY, CDR2 SVGEGT. The CDR3 covers 17 residues. The trim removed 1 base at V and 9 bases at J, leaving 10 bases unmatched. TCRdb re-analysed the 5' RACE reads in MiXCR, keeping a single row per CDR3 protein. The table lists roughly 160,000 distinct CDR3 sequences, 9.5% to 10% of them singletons. The TCR originated in a female donor with ankylosing spondylitis or in good health (not recorded which). The sample consisted of blood, either unsorted or a sorted T cell fraction (not recorded which). The V call is TRBV6-2 or TRBV6-3, the J call TRBJ2-3, with TRBD2 matching 13 bases. The CDR3 sequence is CASSYCRTSGSCATQYF. The CDR3 nucleotides are TGTGCCAGCAGTTACTGCAGGACTAGCGGGAGCTGTGCCACGCAGTATTTT.